This T cell receptor (beta chain) was observed in a study of CD8 T cells in Susac syndrome. Deletions cut 4 bases from V and 1 base from J, with 5 bases between. This CDR3 is 12 amino acids long. CDR1 and CDR2 (germline): SGHAT, FQNNGV. This clonotype has only a few counts. The study used treatment-naive patients who had stable or active relapsing-remitting disease as multiple sclerosis controls. RNA, at roughly 0.45 to 1 ug, was reverse transcribed with random hexamers. A multiplex approach, immunoSEQ multiplex PCR, amplified TCR beta CDR3 across 54 Vbeta and 13 Jbeta. TCRdb re-called the immunoSEQ multiplex PCR reads through MiXCR, storing one row per CDR3 protein. This table has 400,000 to 550,000 distinct CDR3 sequences, 75% to 90% appearing once.

The TCR originated in a human donor with multiple sclerosis. Material for sequencing was CD8+ T cells from PBMCs. The chain joins TRBV11-2 to TRBJ2-7; D is unclear. CDR3 DNA: TGTGCCAGCAGCTCAAATTCCTACGAGCAGTACTTC. Translation gives CASSSNSYEQYF.